Shown below are 23 T cell receptor beta chains from a single sample sequenced in a study of tumor and adjacent non-tumor tissue in lung cancer. No cell sorting was done before RNA was extracted from the tissue. TCRbeta libraries were built with three rounds of nested PCR, modified from ARM-PCR. TCRdb itself ran the multiplex PCR reads through MiXCR, one entry per CDR3 protein. The sample contains about 80,000 distinct CDR3 sequences, roughly 76% of which appear only once. Sequencing was done on a sample of lung tumor tissue. The receptors were sampled from a woman in her forties or fifties with non-small cell lung cancer.

This clonotype was seen more than once but under ten times. The junction shows a germline mismatch at one end, possibly a read error. The V call is TRBV29-1, the J call TRBJ2-3; 8 bases map to TRBD1. This CDR3 contains 12 residues. Germline lookup yields CDR1 SQVTM and CDR2 ANQGSEA. The CDR3: CSVGQGGDKQYF. CDR3 DNA: TGTAGCGTTGGACAGGGTGGTGATAAGCAGTATTTT.

This clonotype was observed a handful of times. The V call is TRBV6-6, the J call TRBJ1-3; D is unresolved. This CDR3 contains 13 residues. Germline assignment: CDR1 MNHNY and CDR2 SVGAGI (reference sequence). Trimming took off 9 bases at V and 3 bases at J, with 12 bases between the two ends. The chain's CDR3 is CASMGNDGNTIYF. DNA of the CDR3: TGTGCCAGTATGGGAAATGATGGAAACACCATATATTTT.

In its sample, this clonotype was seen many times. The J gene is TRBJ2-5, the V gene TRBV12-3 or TRBV12-4; possibly TRBD1 for D (5 bases). This CDR3 region has 13 residues. V lost 3 bases, J lost 5 bases, and 10 bases lay in between. The DNA of the CDR3 is TGTGCCAGCAGTTTGACCAAGGGGGAGACCCAGTACTTC. It yields the protein CASSLTKGETQYF.

A word on this clonotype: Germline and junction disagree at one end, which may indicate a read error. The V and J genes are TRBV29-1 and TRBJ2-3; 7 nucleotides line up with TRBD2. The CDR3 totals 15 residues. Germline V gene sequence: CDR1 SQVTM, CDR2 ANQGSEA. The chain's CDR3 is CSVEPGGSGRDTQYF. Here the CDR3 DNA reads TGCAGTGTTGAGCCTGGCGGGAGTGGCAGAGATACGCAGTATTTT.

This chain joins TRBV29-1 and TRBJ2-5, with D perhaps TRBD2 (6 bases). The CDR3 has 16 residues. Trimming took off 4 bases at V and 6 bases at J, with 24 bases between the two ends. CDR1 is SQVTM, CDR2 ANQGSEA, per germline. The CDR3 coding sequence is TGCAGCGTTGCCGGGGGTAGCGGTGGAGTTGGGAAGACCCAGTACTTC. This encodes CSVAGGSGGVGKTQYF.

This clonotype has just one count. The junction differs from germline at one of its ends, possibly a read error. The rearrangement uses TRBV6-2 or TRBV6-3 and TRBJ2-7, with D perhaps matching TRBD2 (5 bases). The CDR3 sequence is 14 residues long. CDR1 is MNHEY and CDR2 is SVGEGT in the germline V gene. In nucleotides, the CDR3 is TGTGCCAGCGGTTACGGGCGGGTCCCCAGCGAGCAGTACTTC. Amino acids: CASGYGRVPSEQYF.

The J gene is TRBJ2-1, the V gene TRBV7-2; 11 nucleotides align to TRBD2. Germline lookup yields CDR1 SGHTA and CDR2 FQGNSA. V lost 10 bases to trimming and J lost 9 bases; unmatched junction nucleotides: 14. This CDR3 region has 15 residues. CDR3 region: CATTSSGRKYIEQFF. CDR3 nucleotides: TGTGCCACAACCTCTAGCGGGAGGAAGTATATTGAGCAGTTCTTC.

About this clonotype itself: The CDR3 does not close with the conserved phenylalanine or tryptophan, likely indicating a read error. The chain joins TRBV12-3 or TRBV12-4 to TRBJ2-6; 7 nucleotides line up with TRBD1. The CDR3 runs to 16 residues. CDR3 bases: TGTGCCAGTAGTACCTCCACAGGGGATGGGACCAACGTCCTGACTATC. It specifies CASSTSTGDGTNVLTI.

Concerning this clonotype itself: An end of the junction does not agree with germline; a read error may underlie this. The chain is built from TRBV19 and TRBJ2-1; TRBD2 matches at 10 bases. Germline CDR1 is LNHDA and CDR2 is SQIVND (reference sequence). CDR3 length: 14 amino acids. CDR3 sequence reads: CAPGSGRVYKEQFF. In nucleotides, the CDR3 is TGTGCCCCCGGGAGCGGGAGGGTATACAAGGAGCAGTTCTTC.

The rearrangement links TRBV5-6 to TRBJ1-2; weak D call: TRBD1 (5 bases). This CDR3 comprises 15 residues. Trimming removed 7 bases at V and 4 bases at J, with 20 bases between. Germline CDR1 SGHDT, CDR2 YYEEEE. For the CDR3, the DNA is TGTGCCAGCTGCCCTAGAGACAGAATACTCTATGGCTACACCTTC. Residues: CASCPRDRILYGYTF.

Comments on this clonotype: The junction does not match germline at one end; this may be a read error. The rearrangement links TRBV6-6 to TRBJ2-5; D uncertain. The CDR3 loop spans 14 amino acids. Germline V gene lookup returns CDR1 MNHNY and CDR2 SVGAGI (reference sequence). As DNA, the CDR3 is TGTGCGAGCAGTTATCAAGGAAGGTCGGAGACCCAGTACTTC. Amino acid sequence: CASSYQGRSETQYF.

With regard to this clonotype: A read error may produce the germline difference seen at one junction end. The chain is built from TRBV20-1 and TRBJ1-5; D gene ambiguous. Germline V lookup: CDR1 DFQATT, CDR2 SNEGSKA (reference sequence). The CDR3 is 12 residues long. The DNA of the CDR3 is TGCAGTGCTGCGTCATCTAACCAGCTCCAGCATTTT. Translating gives CSAASSNQLQHF.

This clonotype has a handful of counts. A read error may account for a junction end that differs from germline. The V gene is TRBV20-1, the J gene TRBJ1-5, with 8 nucleotides matching TRBD1. The CDR3 extends over 20 amino acids. Germline CDR1 is DFQATT and CDR2 is SNEGSKA (reference sequence). The DNA for the CDR3 is TGCAGTGCTAGACAACCCGGACGGACAGGGAATTCAGTTAGCAGTCAGTCCCAGCATTTT. Protein: CSARQPGRTGNSVSSQSQHF.

Regarding this clonotype: Given the absence of the conserved phenylalanine or tryptophan at the CDR3 end, a read error is likely. V gene TRBV6-6 combines with J gene TRBJ2-3; 9 bases match TRBD1. CDR1 and CDR2 (germline): MNHNY, SVGAGI (reference sequence). The CDR3 has 14 residues. Here the CDR3 reads CVSSLRQGGDTQYY. The CDR3 region has the DNA TGTGTCAGCAGTCTAAGACAGGGGGGAGATACGCAGTATTAT.

About this clonotype: The germline gene is not matched at one end of the junction; a read error may be the cause. The chain employs TRBV11-1 and TRBJ1-1; D gene uncertain. Germline V gives CDR1 SGHAT, CDR2 FQDESV (reference sequence). The CDR3 is made up of 15 amino acids. The CDR3 sequence is CASISEDWLNIEVFF. The DNA for the CDR3 is TGTGCCAGCATCTCCGAGGACTGGTTGAACATTGAAGTTTTCTTT.

This clonotype was recorded once. The DNA is omitted, as the CDR3 cannot be located on it reliably, and the CDR3 follows TCRdb's listing. This rearrangement joins TRBV29-1 to TRBJ2-1; the D call in the table, TRBD2, was not verified against the DNA. The CDR3 is 11 amino acids in total, end residues counted. Germline CDR1 is SQVTM and CDR2 is ANQGSEA. The CDR3 sequence is CTVGVGSGQFF.

This clonotype was observed a few times. The chain has TRBV20-1 and TRBJ2-1, with a tentative D call TRBD2 (6 bases). The CDR3 is made up of 13 amino acids. CDR1 DFQATT and CDR2 SNEGSKA come from the germline V gene (reference sequence). The CDR3 protein is CIAPGTDYLEQFF. CDR3 nucleotides: TGCATTGCCCCTGGGACTGACTACCTTGAGCAGTTCTTC.

Of note for this clonotype: Lacking the conserved final phenylalanine or tryptophan, this CDR3 likely reflects a read error. This chain connects TRBV5-4 to TRBJ2-7, with D tentatively TRBD2 (7 bases). The CDR3 spans 16 residues. V lost 4 bases to trimming and J lost 2 bases, with 19 bases between them. Germline V lookup: CDR1 SGHNT, CDR2 YYREEE (reference sequence). The CDR3 DNA reads as TGTGCCAGCAGCCCGCGAGGCGGGGGCAGGACCTACGAGCAGTACATA. Protein sequence: CASSPRGGGRTYEQYI.

As for this clonotype: The conserved closing phenylalanine or tryptophan is absent in this CDR3, likely reflecting a read error. The chain couples TRBV12-3 or TRBV12-4 to TRBJ2-5; 9 nucleotides align to TRBD2. This CDR3 has 15 amino acids. The V and J ends lost 8 bases and 4 bases, in that order; junction bases with no gene match: 11. The CDR3 loop is CASAIVAGGRETQYL. DNA of the CDR3: TGTGCCAGCGCCATCGTGGCGGGAGGGCGAGAGACCCAGTACCTC.

A remark on this clonotype: Relative to the germline gene, one junction end is altered; a read error may explain this. This chain links TRBV4-1 with TRBJ1-4, with a possible D match to TRBD1 (6 bases). Germline V lookup: CDR1 MGHRA, CDR2 YSYEKL. This CDR3 spans 15 amino acids. CDR3 DNA: TGCACCAGAAGCCTTTTACAGGGCTCCAATGAAAAACTGTTTTTT. Translation: CTRSLLQGSNEKLFF.

A note on this clonotype: The CDR3 carries no conserved terminal phenylalanine or tryptophan, so it likely arises from a read error. The chain uses TRBV20-1 and TRBJ2-1, with D tentatively TRBD1 (6 bases). The CDR3 runs 16 residues. Germline-derived CDR1 and CDR2 are DFQATT and SNEGSKA (reference sequence). The CDR3: CSARKRTATYYNEQFL. CDR3 bases: TGTAGTGCTAGAAAAAGGACAGCGACGTATTACAATGAGCAGTTCCTC.

As regards this clonotype: Since the CDR3 does not end with the conserved phenylalanine or tryptophan, this likely comes from a read error. The V call is TRBV20-1, the J call TRBJ2-1; possible D gene TRBD2, 6 bases. Germline CDR1 is DFQATT and CDR2 is SNEGSKA (reference sequence). This CDR3 is 12 amino acids long. The CDR3 spells CCGTLSYYEQFI. CDR3 nucleotides: TGCTGTGGGACTTTGTCCTACTATGAGCAGTTCATC.

About this clonotype: An end of the junction differs from the germline gene, which may be a read error. The rearrangement joins TRBV4-2 to TRBJ1-1; D gene uncertain. Germline V gives CDR1 LGHNA, CDR2 YNFKEQ. The CDR3 runs 14 residues. CDR3 bases: TGTGGCAGCAGTCGCGGACTGGGAGACACTGAAGCTTTCTTT. Translation: CGSSRGLGDTEAFF.